Listed below are T cell receptor beta chains from one sample, sequenced in a study of T cell changes during pregnancy in multiple sclerosis. Sequenced by immunoSEQ multiplex PCR; TCRdb stores in-frame clones only, minus some. The data show 88,000 or so clones, 92% seen once. Source: peripheral blood, taken before pregnancy. The source of these receptors is a female donor with multiple sclerosis, enrolled in a pregnancy study. Each CDR3 is given with its conserved first and last residue. A D gene is named only where the DNA matches it firmly. Clone size, where shown, is once, few, many, or a class for clones that have expanded.

>-|TRBV11-3|TRBJ2-1|-
CASSLTGAYNEQFF
TGTGCCAGCAGCTTAACGGGAGCCTACAATGAGCAGTTCTTC
>-|TRBV2|TRBJ2-7|-
CASSVEFVGAYEQYF
TGTGCCAGCAGTGTTGAGTTCGTGGGGGCGTACGAGCAGTACTTC
>-|TRBV7-9|TRBJ1-3|-
CASSWLTGTGNTIYF
TGTGCCAGCAGCTGGCTCACAGGGACTGGAAACACCATATATTTT
>-|TRBV6-5|TRBJ1-2|-
CASSFREGGYTF
TGTGCCAGCAGTTTCCGGGAGGGAGGCTACACCTTC
>once|TRBV19|TRBJ2-1|TRBD2
CASSTTGTSVGFF
TGTGCCAGTAGTACGACCGGGACTAGCGTTGGGTTCTTC
>-|TRBV5-6|TRBJ2-3|TRBD2
CASSSFGGLAGEFDTQYF
TGTGCCAGCAGCTCATTCGGGGGTCTAGCGGGAGAATTCGATACGCAGTATTTT
>-|TRBV29-1|TRBJ2-3|-
CSVEAQVIGDTQYF
TGCAGCGTTGAAGCGCAGGTAATAGGAGATACGCAGTATTTT
>-|TRBV21-1|TRBJ2-7|-
CASSKAENRRTYEQYF
TGTGCCAGCAGCAAAGCAGAGAACCGGAGGACCTACGAGCAGTACTTC
>few|TRBV7-9|TRBJ2-1|TRBD1
CASSLEWTGEFF
TGTGCCAGCAGCTTAGAATGGACAGGGGAGTTCTTC
>-|TRBV27|TRBJ2-7|-
CASSKGGAGYEQYF
TGTGCCAGCAGTAAGGGGGGGGCGGGCTACGAGCAGTACTTC
>once|TRBV15|TRBJ1-1|-
CATSREKGLQSGTEAFF
TGTGCCACCAGCAGAGAAAAGGGACTACAGTCGGGCACTGAAGCTTTCTTT
>-|TRBV9|TRBJ2-7|-
CASSVSGLANEQYF
TGTGCCAGCAGCGTATCGGGGCTAGCGAACGAGCAGTACTTC
>-|TRBV6-5|TRBJ1-2|-
CASSFGRVGYGYTF
TGTGCCAGCAGTTTTGGCAGGGTGGGCTATGGCTACACCTTC
>once|TRBV29-1|TRBJ2-2|TRBD1
CSVDRENTGELFF
TGCAGCGTCGACAGGGAGAACACCGGGGAGCTGTTTTTT
>-|TRBV27|TRBJ2-1|TRBD2
CASSFGLAVYNEQFF
TGTGCCAGCAGTTTCGGGCTAGCGGTCTACAATGAGCAGTTCTTC
>once|TRBV27|TRBJ2-7|-
CASSLLGQPYEQYF
TGTGCCAGCAGTTTATTAGGACAGCCGTACGAGCAGTACTTC
>-|TRBV4-1|TRBJ2-1|TRBD2
CASSNIAGVYNEQFF
TGCGCCAGCAGCAACATAGCGGGAGTTTACAATGAGCAGTTCTTC
>-|TRBV27|TRBJ2-7|TRBD2
CASSWSPGGAPGRYEQYF
TGTGCCAGCAGTTGGTCGCCGGGGGGAGCCCCAGGGAGGTACGAGCAGTACTTC
>once|TRBV28|TRBJ2-6|-
CASSFPLNSGANVLTF
TGTGCCAGCAGTTTCCCACTTAACTCTGGGGCCAACGTCCTGACTTTC
>-|TRBV13|TRBJ2-1|-
CASGRRDNSYNEQFF
TGTGCCAGCGGACGCCGGGACAACTCCTACAATGAGCAGTTCTTC
>-|TRBV27|TRBJ2-5|-
CASSGGRSQETQYF
TGTGCCAGCAGTGGGGGGAGGTCACAAGAGACCCAGTACTTC
>-|TRBV29-1|TRBJ2-5|-
CSVVGGVAETQYF
TGCAGCGTTGTAGGGGGAGTGGCGGAGACCCAGTACTTC
>-|TRBV5-6|TRBJ2-6|-
CASSHPPGPGANVLTF
TGTGCCAGCAGCCACCCTCCAGGGCCTGGGGCCAACGTCCTGACTTTC
>-|TRBV7-8|TRBJ2-5|TRBD2
CASSLAGETGLVSRETQYF
TGTGCCAGCAGCTTAGCCGGCGAGACGGGACTAGTCTCGCGGGAGACCCAGTACTTC
>once|TRBV5-1|TRBJ2-5|TRBD1
CASSLATGPQETQYF
TGCGCCAGCAGCTTGGCGACAGGGCCACAAGAGACCCAGTACTTC
>-|TRBV7-6|TRBJ2-1|TRBD2
CASSPNLRLAGGPNEQFF
TGTGCCAGCAGCCCTAACCTTCGGCTAGCGGGAGGGCCAAATGAGCAGTTCTTC
>-|TRBV30|TRBJ2-2|-
CAEGAGSSTGELFF
TGTGCCGAAGGGGCGGGGTCCAGCACCGGGGAGCTGTTTTTT
>-|TRBV5-1|TRBJ2-3|TRBD1
CASSKQGFSTDTQYF
TGCGCCAGCAGCAAACAGGGGTTTAGCACAGATACGCAGTATTTT
>-|TRBV2|TRBJ1-1|-
CASRLTGVGTEAFF
TGTGCCAGCAGACTGACAGGAGTCGGTACTGAAGCTTTCTTT
>-|TRBV7-2|TRBJ1-1|TRBD1
CASSLGDRRNTEAFF
TGTGCCAGCAGCTTAGGGGACAGGAGAAACACTGAAGCTTTCTTT
>-|TRBV5-1|TRBJ2-2|-
CASSFGTTLSSANTGELFF
TGCGCCAGCAGCTTCGGCACAACATTGTCTAGCGCGAACACCGGGGAGCTGTTTTTT
>-|TRBV28|TRBJ2-5|TRBD2
CASSSDRLAGRQTRYF
TGTGCCAGCAGCTCAGACAGACTAGCAGGGCGGCAGACCCGGTACTTC
>-|TRBV2|TRBJ1-2|-
CASRTGSNYGYTF
TGTGCCAGCAGGACGGGGTCTAACTATGGCTACACCTTC
>-|TRBV29-1|TRBJ1-2|-
CSVVQSNYGYTF
TGCAGCGTGGTACAGTCCAACTATGGCTACACCTTC
>-|TRBV11-2|TRBJ2-7|TRBD2
CASSLRAGEAYEQYF
TGTGCCAGCAGCTTAAGGGCGGGAGAGGCCTACGAGCAGTACTTC
>-|TRBV4-1|TRBJ2-3|-
CASSQGRGPTDTQYF
TGCGCCAGCAGCCAAGGGAGGGGGCCCACAGATACGCAGTATTTT
>few|TRBV10-3|TRBJ1-1|-
CAISESEPQNTEAFF
TGTGCCATCAGTGAGTCAGAGCCTCAGAACACTGAAGCTTTCTTT
>-|TRBV27|TRBJ1-5|-
CASSLLGASGNQPQHF
TGTGCCAGCAGTTTATTGGGGGCAAGCGGCAATCAGCCCCAGCATTTT
>-|TRBV2|TRBJ1-4|TRBD1
CASSTPRDRGGLDEKLFF
TGTGCCAGCAGCACTCCCCGGGACAGGGGCGGGTTGGATGAAAAACTGTTTTTT
>-|TRBV4-2|TRBJ2-7|TRBD2
CASSPGLAGYEQYF
TGTGCCAGCAGCCCGGGACTAGCGGGCTACGAGCAGTACTTC
>-|TRBV29-1|TRBJ2-1|-
CSVEDGRGEEQFF
TGCAGCGTTGAAGACGGAAGGGGTGAGGAGCAGTTCTTC
>-|TRBV15|TRBJ2-4|TRBD2
CATSRDRLAGAKNIQYF
TGTGCCACCAGCAGAGATCGGCTAGCGGGAGCCAAAAACATTCAGTACTTC
>-|TRBV29-1|TRBJ1-1|TRBD1
CSVAGTGAMNTEAFF
TGCAGCGTCGCCGGGACAGGGGCCATGAACACTGAAGCTTTCTTT
>-|TRBV7-2|TRBJ2-1|-
CASSLGGSEQFF
TGTGCCAGCAGCTTAGGAGGGAGTGAGCAGTTCTTC
>-|TRBV7-9|TRBJ2-1|-
CAISPKGNEQFF
TGTGCCATTTCGCCTAAGGGGAATGAGCAGTTCTTC
>-|TRBV5-1|TRBJ2-1|TRBD2
CASSWTGTSSYNEQFF
TGCGCCAGCAGCTGGACCGGGACTAGCTCCTACAATGAGCAGTTCTTC
>-|TRBV14|TRBJ2-1|-
CASSQGGASFSSEQFF
TGTGCCAGCAGCCAAGGTGGGGCTAGTTTTAGTAGTGAGCAGTTCTTC
>once|TRBV6-6|TRBJ2-7|-
CASSSYTRDTSYEQYF
TGTGCCAGCAGTTCCTACACCCGGGACACCTCCTACGAGCAGTACTTC